Listed below are T cell receptor beta chains from one sample, sequenced in a study of monozygotic twins with inflammatory bowel disease. Each CDR3 protein gets one entry in TCRdb, which reprocessed the 5' RACE reads and gives no DNA. This sample's clone table lists 400,000 to 500,000 distinct CDR3 sequences. The sample consisted of blood. The receptors come from a human donor with ulcerative colitis or Crohn's disease, or a healthy co-twin of an affected twin (not recorded which). CDR3s include the opening cysteine and the closing phenylalanine or tryptophan.

TRBV25-1	TRBJ2-5	CASSERLAGLQETQYF
TRBV12-3/TRBV12-4	TRBJ2-1	CASSPGGPAYNEQFF
TRBV7-2	TRBJ1-5	CASSLGTVQPQHF
TRBV7-2	TRBJ2-2	CASSSSGTTYTGELFF
TRBV9	TRBJ2-5	CASSQAGTAQTQYF
TRBV5-1	TRBJ2-1	CASSLDRAGEQFF
TRBV15	TRBJ2-1	CATSRRTSAFNEQFF
TRBV20-1	TRBJ1-5	CSARKGDQPQHF
TRBV20-1	TRBJ1-2	CSARDQLSGRTYGYTF
TRBV4-1	TRBJ2-7	CASSQGFTGTLYYEQYF
TRBV7-2	TRBJ2-7	CASSLRSLWDSSYEQYF
TRBV18	TRBJ2-3	CASSPLTSGIADTQYF
TRBV28	TRBJ2-3	CASSPGSRVADTQYF
TRBV11-2	TRBJ2-7	CASSISLDRGREQYF
TRBV10-3	TRBJ2-7	CAISELANSYEQYF
TRBV6-1	TRBJ2-7	CASRRDQGTYEQYF
TRBV12-3/TRBV12-4	TRBJ1-1	CASSPFTLGPEAFF
TRBV7-2	TRBJ1-2	CASSPPPGQGYGYTF
TRBV20-1	TRBJ2-3	CSALPLAGVTTDTQYF
TRBV20-1	TRBJ2-3	CSARGGTAEADTQYF
TRBV2	TRBJ2-7	CASSPGRGGYEQYF
TRBV20-1	TRBJ2-3	CSAPKGGEITDTQYF
TRBV9	TRBJ1-1	CASSVAGGSYTEAFF
TRBV7-2	TRBJ2-4	CASSFRQGGKNIQYF
TRBV29-1	TRBJ2-1	CSVDKRAASGRYNEQFF
TRBV18	TRBJ1-6	CASSPPGGSPLHF
TRBV5-1	TRBJ2-5	CASRPIKTGGAGETQYF
TRBV11-2	TRBJ2-7	CASISGPTSGSPYEQYF
TRBV30	TRBJ2-7	CAWRTGSYEQYF
TRBV20-1	TRBJ2-7	CSARDKETAKVYEQYF
TRBV11-3	TRBJ1-1	CASSPSVNTEAFF
TRBV11-2	TRBJ2-6	CASSSRTGGWTGANVLTF